Each of the 12 T cell receptor beta chains below was sequenced from the same sample in a study of blood T cell repertoires in COVID-19. This table comes from immunoSEQ multiplex PCR, and its TCRdb copy is limited to in-frame clones, with some not included. The repertoire has around 12,000 clones, around 78% of them found once; the top ten carry more than 9.5%. Sequenced: peripheral blood. The receptors were sampled from a human donor in a cohort sampled during active COVID-19.

The genes are TRBV28 and TRBJ1-5; D is uncertain. The germline V gene has CDR1 MDHEN and CDR2 SYDVKM. CDR3 length: 14 residues. V shed 3 bases and J shed 7 bases, with 13 bases lying between them. This CDR3 reads CASSLPRRRQPQHF. The CDR3 coding sequence is TGTGCCAGCAGTTTGCCCAGGCGTAGGCAGCCCCAGCATTTT.

Only one count was recorded for this clone. The chain links TRBV29-1 to TRBJ1-1; the match to TRBD1 covers 7 bases. From germline, CDR1 is SQVTM and CDR2 ANQGSEA. V lost 6 bases to trimming and J lost 0 bases; unmatched junction nucleotides: 4. The CDR3 covers 13 residues. CDR3: CSVWGQMNTEAFF. The DNA for the CDR3 is TGCAGCGTCTGGGGACAGATGAACACTGAAGCTTTCTTT.

This clone counts as large (0.1 to 1%). The chain links TRBV27 to TRBJ2-1; the match to TRBD2 covers 7 bases. This CDR3 has 14 amino acids. V shed 7 bases, J shed 5 bases, and the junction held 8 bases outside the gene matches. Germline V gives CDR1 MNHEY, CDR2 SMNVEV (reference sequence). DNA of the CDR3: TGTGCCAGCATAGGAGCGGGGAGGAACAATGAGCAGTTCTTC. Translating gives CASIGAGRNNEQFF.

The V gene is TRBV24-1, the J gene TRBJ2-3; D gene uncertain. The length of the CDR3 is 13 residues. Deletions cut 2 bases from V and 8 bases from J, with 10 bases between. Germline lookup yields CDR1 KGHDR and CDR2 SFDVKD. CDR3 coding DNA: TGTGCCACCAGTGATTCACGACTGGGTACGCAGTATTTT. Protein sequence: CATSDSRLGTQYF.

This rearrangement joins TRBV19 to TRBJ1-2; D remains ambiguous. In germline, CDR1 is LNHDA, CDR2 SQIVND (reference sequence). The CDR3 runs 14 residues. Trimming took 8 bases from V and 2 from J, leaving 15 bases between them. In nucleotides, the CDR3 is TGTGCCAGTGATGATCGCGGTGGGAACTATGGCTACACCTTC. Translating gives CASDDRGGNYGYTF.

The J gene is TRBJ2-5, the V gene TRBV18; 8 bases match TRBD2. The trim removed 3 bases at V and 1 base at J, leaving 7 bases unmatched. This CDR3 spans 16 amino acids. Germline V gene data show CDR1 as KGHSH and CDR2 as LQKENI. The CDR3 coding sequence is TGTGCCAGCTCACCTTATCTAGCGGGCCTCCAAGAGACCCAGTACTTC. It translates to CASSPYLAGLQETQYF.

The count of this clone is one. The genes are TRBV24-1 and TRBJ1-2, with TRBD1 matching over 9 bases. The CDR3 length is 16 residues. Germline V gene data show CDR1 as KGHDR and CDR2 as SFDVKD. V lost 3 bases to trimming and J lost 6 bases; unmatched junction nucleotides: 10. The CDR3 reads CATSDPRRTGDDGYTF. The CDR3 coding sequence is TGTGCCACCAGTGATCCCCGGAGGACAGGGGACGATGGCTACACCTTC.

V and J are TRBV5-1 and TRBJ1-6; possible D gene TRBD1, 5 bases. In germline, CDR1 is SGHRS, CDR2 YFSETQ. The CDR3 length is 15 residues. V lost 2 bases and J lost 6, with 12 bases in between. CDR3 nucleotide sequence: TGCGCCAGCAGCTTCTCACAGGAATCTAATTCACCCCTCCACTTT. Residues: CASSFSQESNSPLHF.

The chain combines TRBV12-3 or TRBV12-4 with TRBJ2-2; D ambiguous. The CDR3 has 11 residues. Deletions cut 7 bases from V and 3 bases from J, with 3 bases between. The CDR3 region has the DNA TGTGCCAGCACCGACACCGGGGAGCTGTTTTTT. Translating it yields CASTDTGELFF.

The chain links TRBV4-2 to TRBJ2-3, with 8 bases aligning to TRBD2. The germline V gene encodes CDR1 LGHNA and CDR2 YNFKEQ. J was trimmed by 4 bases and V by 4 bases; bases with no gene match: 13. The CDR3 spans 17 residues. DNA of the CDR3: TGTGCCAGCAGCCCGGGACTAGGAAGCAGGCAGGCAGATACGCAGTATTTT. It translates to CASSPGLGSRQADTQYF.

The J gene is TRBJ1-2, the V gene TRBV28; maybe TRBD1 (5 bases). The CDR3 spans 14 residues. V gave up 7 bases and J gave up 2 bases, with 14 bases separating them. Germline V gene lookup returns CDR1 MDHEN and CDR2 SYDVKM. CDR3: CASTSGTVNYGYTF. CDR3 nucleotide sequence: TGTGCCAGCACCTCAGGGACTGTCAACTATGGCTACACCTTC.

The chain couples TRBV7-3 to TRBJ2-7, with 10 positions matching TRBD2. V shed 5 bases and J 2 bases; nucleotides not matched to a gene: 3. The V gene's germline CDR1 is SGHTA and CDR2 FQGTGA. The CDR3 runs to 14 residues. DNA of the CDR3: TGTGCCAGCAGCGTAGCGGGAGGCACCTACGAGCAGTACTTC. Translation gives CASSVAGGTYEQYF.